This T cell receptor beta chain comes out of a study of shared clonotypes between healthy human individuals. Assay: immunoSEQ multiplex PCR; the TCRdb copy retains only in-frame clones and omits some. The sample lists 1 million to 1.3 million clones, approximately 80% seen once, with 0.55% to 0.7% in the top ten. This clone appeared a single time. Antigen: not known. From germline, CDR1 is MDHEN and CDR2 SYDVKM. This CDR3 has 11 residues. Trimming shortened V by 11 bases and J by 5 bases, and 12 bases separated the two germline ends. Overall study findings and caveats: Genetic and exposure-history diversity was limited by the few donors. Clonotypes shared by all four sorted-subset donors had higher generation probabilities than non-shared clonotypes. Researchers sampled only blood; tissue repertoires likely differ.

Sample: memory CD4+ T cells from PBMCs. The sample's subset: CD45RA-negative fraction. This chain joins TRBV28 and TRBJ1-2, with D unresolved. The sequence was collected from a man aged 18 to 30 in good health. Some clones in this sample may be carry-over from other donors' samples. For the CDR3, the DNA is TGTGCCGGAAAAAACCAATATGGCTACACCTTC. Amino acids: CAGKNQYGYTF.